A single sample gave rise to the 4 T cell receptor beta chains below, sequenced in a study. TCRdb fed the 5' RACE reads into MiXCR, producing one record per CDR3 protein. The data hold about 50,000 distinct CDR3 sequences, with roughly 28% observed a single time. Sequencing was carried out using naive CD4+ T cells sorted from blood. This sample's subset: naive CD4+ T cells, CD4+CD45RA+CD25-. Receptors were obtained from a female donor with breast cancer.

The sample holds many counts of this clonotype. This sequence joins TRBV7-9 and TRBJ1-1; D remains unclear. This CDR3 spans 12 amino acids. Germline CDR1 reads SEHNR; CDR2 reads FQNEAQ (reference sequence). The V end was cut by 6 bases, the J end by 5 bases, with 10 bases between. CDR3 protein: CASSEGKTEAFF. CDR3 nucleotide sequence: TGTGCCAGCAGTGAGGGAAAGACTGAAGCTTTCTTT.

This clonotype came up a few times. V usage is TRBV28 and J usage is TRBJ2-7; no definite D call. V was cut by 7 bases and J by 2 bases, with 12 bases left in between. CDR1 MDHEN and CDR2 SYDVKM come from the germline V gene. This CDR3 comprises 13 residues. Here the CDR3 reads CASISRQPYEQYF. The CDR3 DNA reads TGTGCCAGCATATCGCGGCAGCCCTACGAGCAGTACTTC.

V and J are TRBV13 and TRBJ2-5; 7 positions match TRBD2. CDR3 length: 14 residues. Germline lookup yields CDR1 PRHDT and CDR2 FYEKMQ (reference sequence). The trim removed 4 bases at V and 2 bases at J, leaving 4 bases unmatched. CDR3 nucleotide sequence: TGTGCCAGCAGCTCGCGGGAGTTTCAAGAGACCCAGTACTTC. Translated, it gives CASSSREFQETQYF.

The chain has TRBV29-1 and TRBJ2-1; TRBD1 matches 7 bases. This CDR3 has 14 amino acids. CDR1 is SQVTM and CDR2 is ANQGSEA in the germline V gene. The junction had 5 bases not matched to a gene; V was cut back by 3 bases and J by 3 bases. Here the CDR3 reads CSVDQTGIYNEQFF. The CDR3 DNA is TGCAGCGTTGACCAGACAGGGATCTACAATGAGCAGTTCTTC.